Listed below are T cell receptor beta chains from one sample, sequenced in a study of Ad26.COV2.S vaccination and SARS-CoV-2 variants. Clones were read by immunoSEQ multiplex PCR, and TCRdb kept only the in-frame ones, dropping some. The repertoire holds under 150,000 clones, with 80% to 90% as singletons. The input for sequencing was peripheral blood, taken after recovery from COVID-19. The receptors here all came from a human donor who had recovered from COVID-19. Both conserved end residues are part of each CDR3. The D gene is left open where the match is weak.

J	V	D	CDR3
TRBJ2-3	TRBV5-6	TRBD2	CASSLGTLAGGTDTQYF
TRBJ2-3	TRBV30	TRBD1	CAWSLQGAGPDTQYF
TRBJ2-5	TRBV5-1	TRBD2	CASSPQGGRVQETQYF
TRBJ2-7	TRBV27	-	CASRQVMDGGRYEQYF
TRBJ1-3	TRBV27	-	CASRGGDLGSGNTIYF
TRBJ2-7	TRBV28	-	CASSLPDSGEYF
TRBJ2-7	TRBV5-6	-	CASTDRFSYEQYF
TRBJ2-7	TRBV7-2	-	CASSSSDAYEQYF
TRBJ1-4	TRBV18	-	CASSPPNIEKLFF
TRBJ1-2	TRBV28	TRBD1	CASSSDRGRVHYGYTF
TRBJ1-2	TRBV15	-	CATSRVKEGGYGYTF
TRBJ1-6	TRBV5-5	TRBD1	CASTPDRGYSPLHF
TRBJ2-7	TRBV30	-	CAWSADKQYF
TRBJ2-5	TRBV19	-	CASSFGPTQYF
TRBJ1-2	TRBV11-2	TRBD1	CASSFSTAGQGYTF
TRBJ2-3	TRBV11-2	-	CASSLGGSSTDTQYF
TRBJ1-2	TRBV7-9	-	CASSSMDSRYGYTF
TRBJ2-7	TRBV19	-	CASSKGSLDGYEQYF
TRBJ1-1	TRBV2	-	CASSLRGGNTEAFF
TRBJ2-1	TRBV6-5	TRBD2	CASSYFWASGLNEQFF
TRBJ2-2	TRBV27	TRBD1	CASSFTGGHGELFF
TRBJ2-1	TRBV4-3	-	CASSHNTGAGEQFF
TRBJ1-1	TRBV5-8	TRBD1	CASSQRTGRSEAFF
TRBJ2-1	TRBV3-1/TRBV3-2	TRBD2	CASSQDGLAGVSSYNEQFF
TRBJ2-2	TRBV2	-	CASSERLTGELFF
TRBJ2-7	TRBV12-3/TRBV12-4	-	CASSRTPSYEQYF
TRBJ2-3	TRBV9	-	CASSVDVVHTDTQYF
TRBJ2-4	TRBV19	TRBD1	CASSTRTPGTGDKNIQYF
TRBJ1-1	TRBV9	-	CASSVMHGTEAFF
TRBJ1-5	TRBV2	-	CASSDVQGNQPQHF
TRBJ1-5	TRBV12-3/TRBV12-4	-	CASSQQENQPQHF
TRBJ1-2	TRBV5-6	-	CASSQRIPGRLISYGGYTF
TRBJ1-1	TRBV12-3/TRBV12-4	-	CASSFRSEAFF
TRBJ1-5	TRBV5-8	-	CASSRFDSNQPQHF
TRBJ1-1	TRBV29-1	TRBD1	CSGRDRNTEAFF
TRBJ1-2	TRBV7-2	-	CASSADSANYGYTF
TRBJ2-1	TRBV6-2/TRBV6-3	-	CASSYNPTGNEQFF
TRBJ2-3	TRBV7-9	-	CASSLGAGADTQYF
TRBJ2-3	TRBV5-1	TRBD2	CASSLSGGAPDTQYF
TRBJ1-1	TRBV19	-	CASSIEGGVIMNTEAFF
TRBJ2-2	TRBV5-1	-	CASRSPSGTGELFF
TRBJ2-2	TRBV7-9	TRBD1	CASSPPQQGDSGELFF
TRBJ2-7	TRBV6-5	-	CASSARSREQYF
TRBJ1-5	TRBV7-2	-	CASSPDPGTEPQHF
TRBJ2-7	TRBV7-9	TRBD2	CASSLSNGLAGTYEQYF
TRBJ2-2	TRBV15	-	CATSRDRDLTLNYTGELFF
TRBJ2-2	TRBV12-5	-	CASGLVLSGWNTGELFF
TRBJ1-1	TRBV4-1	-	CASQRTDMNTEAFF
TRBJ1-1	TRBV2	-	CASSEVEAFF
TRBJ1-6	TRBV5-6	TRBD1	CASSPTGEGYNSPLHF
TRBJ1-1	TRBV6-2/TRBV6-3	-	CASSYGGSTEAFF
TRBJ2-7	TRBV6-5	-	CASRSGLNYEQYF
TRBJ1-5	TRBV2	TRBD1	CASSPIGQGGQPQHF
TRBJ1-3	TRBV12-3/TRBV12-4	-	CASSLVPGNTIYF
TRBJ1-1	TRBV11-2	-	CASSPGGGEAFF
TRBJ1-5	TRBV28	-	CASSLGVQPQHF
TRBJ2-1	TRBV4-1	TRBD2	CASSQRLAGINNEQFF
TRBJ2-7	TRBV6-1	-	CASSEGFEQYF